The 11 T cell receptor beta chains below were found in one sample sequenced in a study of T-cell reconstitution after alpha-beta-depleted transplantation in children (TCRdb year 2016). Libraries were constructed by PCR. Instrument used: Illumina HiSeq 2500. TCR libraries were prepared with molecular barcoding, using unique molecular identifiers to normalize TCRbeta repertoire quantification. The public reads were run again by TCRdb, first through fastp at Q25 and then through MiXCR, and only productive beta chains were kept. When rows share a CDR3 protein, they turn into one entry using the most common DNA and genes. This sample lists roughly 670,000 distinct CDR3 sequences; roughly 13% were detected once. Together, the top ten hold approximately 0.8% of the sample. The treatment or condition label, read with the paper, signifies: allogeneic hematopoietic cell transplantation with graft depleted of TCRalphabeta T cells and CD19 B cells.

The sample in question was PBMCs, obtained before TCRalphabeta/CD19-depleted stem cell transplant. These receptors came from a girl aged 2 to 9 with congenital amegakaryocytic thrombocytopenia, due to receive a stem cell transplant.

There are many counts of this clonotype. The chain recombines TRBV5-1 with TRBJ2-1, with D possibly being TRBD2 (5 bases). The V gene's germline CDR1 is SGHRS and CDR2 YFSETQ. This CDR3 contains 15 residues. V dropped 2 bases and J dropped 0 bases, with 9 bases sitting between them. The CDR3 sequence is CASSFGESSYNEQFF. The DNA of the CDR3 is TGCGCCAGCAGCTTCGGGGAGAGCTCCTACAATGAGCAGTTCTTC.

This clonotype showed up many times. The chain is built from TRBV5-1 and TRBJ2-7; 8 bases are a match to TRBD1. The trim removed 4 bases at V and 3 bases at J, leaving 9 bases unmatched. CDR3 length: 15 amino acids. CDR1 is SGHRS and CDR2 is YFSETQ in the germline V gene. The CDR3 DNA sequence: TGCGCCAGCAGCCGTGACGGACAGGGCGACTACGAGCAGTACTTC. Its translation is CASSRDGQGDYEQYF.

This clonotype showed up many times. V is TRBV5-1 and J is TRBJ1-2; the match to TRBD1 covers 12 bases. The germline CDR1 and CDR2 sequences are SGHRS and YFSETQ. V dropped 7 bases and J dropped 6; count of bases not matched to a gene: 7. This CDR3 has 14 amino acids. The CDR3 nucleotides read TGCGCCAGCGGGACAGGGGGCCTTTCGGATGGCTACACCTTC. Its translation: CASGTGGLSDGYTF.

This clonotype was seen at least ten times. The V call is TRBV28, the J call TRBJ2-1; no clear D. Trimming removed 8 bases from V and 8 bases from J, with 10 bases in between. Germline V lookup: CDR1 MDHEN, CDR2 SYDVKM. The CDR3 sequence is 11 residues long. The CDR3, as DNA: TGTGCCAGCGAGGCCCCAGATGAGCAGTTCTTC. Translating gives CASEAPDEQFF.

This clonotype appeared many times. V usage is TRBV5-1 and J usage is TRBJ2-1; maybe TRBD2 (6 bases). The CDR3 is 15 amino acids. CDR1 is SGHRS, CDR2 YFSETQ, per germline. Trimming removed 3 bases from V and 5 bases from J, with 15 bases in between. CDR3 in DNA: TGCGCCAGCAGCTCCCAGCGGGCGAGTCACAATGAGCAGTTCTTC. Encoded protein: CASSSQRASHNEQFF.

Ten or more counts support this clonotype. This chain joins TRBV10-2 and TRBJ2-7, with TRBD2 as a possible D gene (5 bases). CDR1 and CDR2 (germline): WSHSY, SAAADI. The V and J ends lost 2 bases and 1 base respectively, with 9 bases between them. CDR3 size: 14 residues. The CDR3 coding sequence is TGCGCCAGCAGTGAGATTCGGGGATCCTACGAGCAGTACTTC. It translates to CASSEIRGSYEQYF.

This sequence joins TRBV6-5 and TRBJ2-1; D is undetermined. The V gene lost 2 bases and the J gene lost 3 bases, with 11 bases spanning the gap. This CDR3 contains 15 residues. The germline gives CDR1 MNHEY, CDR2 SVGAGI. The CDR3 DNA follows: TGTGCCAGCAGTTACCGTACATGGGACTACAATGAGCAGTTCTTC. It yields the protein CASSYRTWDYNEQFF.

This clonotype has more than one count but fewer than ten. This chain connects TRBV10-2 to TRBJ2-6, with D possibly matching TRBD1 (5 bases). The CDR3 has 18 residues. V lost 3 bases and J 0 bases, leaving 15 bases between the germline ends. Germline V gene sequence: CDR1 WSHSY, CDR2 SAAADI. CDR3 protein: CASSEGSRADSGANVLTF. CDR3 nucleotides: TGCGCCAGCAGTGAAGGTTCCAGGGCTGACTCTGGGGCCAACGTCCTGACTTTC.

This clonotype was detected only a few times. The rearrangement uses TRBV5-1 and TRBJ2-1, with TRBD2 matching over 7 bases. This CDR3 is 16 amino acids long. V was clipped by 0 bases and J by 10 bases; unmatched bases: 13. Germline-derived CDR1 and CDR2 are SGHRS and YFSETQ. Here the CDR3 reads CASSLGQAVRGLEQFF. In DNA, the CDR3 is TGCGCCAGCAGCTTGGGGCAGGCGGTGCGGGGACTAGAGCAGTTCTTC.

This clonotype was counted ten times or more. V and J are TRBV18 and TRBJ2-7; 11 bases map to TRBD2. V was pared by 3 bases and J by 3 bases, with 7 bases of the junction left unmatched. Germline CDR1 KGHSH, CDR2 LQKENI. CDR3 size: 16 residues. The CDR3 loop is CASSPLGLAELYEQYF. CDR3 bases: TGTGCCAGCTCACCTTTGGGACTAGCGGAGCTCTACGAGCAGTACTTC.

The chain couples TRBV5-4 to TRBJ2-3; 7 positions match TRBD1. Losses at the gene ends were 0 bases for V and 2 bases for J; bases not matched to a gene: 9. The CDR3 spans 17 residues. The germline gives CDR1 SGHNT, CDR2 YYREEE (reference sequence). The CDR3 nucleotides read TGTGCCAGCAGCTTGGTCGACAGGGCAAGTCCCACAGATACGCAGTATTTT. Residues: CASSLVDRASPTDTQYF.